What follows describes a single T cell receptor beta chain. Ineligible for inclusion were patients with other autoimmune diseases, uncontrolled infections, pregnancy or lactation. This sample is drawn from a study of Graves' ophthalmopathy and Graves' hyperthyroidism. Overall study: Peripheral blood was gathered at the point of initial diagnosis, before any treatment started.

Looked up from germline, CDR1 is LGHDT and CDR2 is YNNKEL (reference sequence). This CDR3 is built from 13 residues. V lost 7 bases and J lost 0, with 9 bases in between. Using RNA transcripts, the TCR beta CDR3 regions were amplified. An initial RT-PCR round employing HTBI primers preceded a second-round multiplex PCR. MiXCR, run by TCRdb on the multiplex PCR reads, gives a single entry per CDR3 protein. The data contain approximately 480,000 distinct CDR3 sequences, around 14% of them singletons. The TCR sequence derives from a young woman with Graves' ophthalmopathy. Sequencing used blood. The chain uses TRBV3-1 and TRBJ1-1; no reliable D call. CDR3 bases: TGTGCCAGCAACCTCGGGGTGAACACTGAAGCTTTCTTT. Translated: CASNLGVNTEAFF.